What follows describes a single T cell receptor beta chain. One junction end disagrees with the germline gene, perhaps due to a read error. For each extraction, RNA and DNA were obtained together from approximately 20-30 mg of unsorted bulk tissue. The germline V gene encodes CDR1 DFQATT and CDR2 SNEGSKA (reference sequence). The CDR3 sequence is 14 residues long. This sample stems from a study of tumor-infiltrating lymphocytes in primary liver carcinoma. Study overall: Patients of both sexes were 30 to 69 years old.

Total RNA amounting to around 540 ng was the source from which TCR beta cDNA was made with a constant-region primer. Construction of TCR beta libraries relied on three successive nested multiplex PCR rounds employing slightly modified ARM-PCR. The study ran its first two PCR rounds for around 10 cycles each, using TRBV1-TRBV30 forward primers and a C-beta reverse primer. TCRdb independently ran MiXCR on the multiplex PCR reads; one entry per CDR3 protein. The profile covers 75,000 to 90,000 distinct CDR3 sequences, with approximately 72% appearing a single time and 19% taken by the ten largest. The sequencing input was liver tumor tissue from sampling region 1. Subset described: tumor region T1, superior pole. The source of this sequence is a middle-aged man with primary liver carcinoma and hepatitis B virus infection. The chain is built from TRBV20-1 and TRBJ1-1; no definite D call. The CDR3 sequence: CSTLGSDTKTDAFF. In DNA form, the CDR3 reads TGCAGTACTCTGGGCTCAGATACAAAGACTGATGCTTTCTTT.